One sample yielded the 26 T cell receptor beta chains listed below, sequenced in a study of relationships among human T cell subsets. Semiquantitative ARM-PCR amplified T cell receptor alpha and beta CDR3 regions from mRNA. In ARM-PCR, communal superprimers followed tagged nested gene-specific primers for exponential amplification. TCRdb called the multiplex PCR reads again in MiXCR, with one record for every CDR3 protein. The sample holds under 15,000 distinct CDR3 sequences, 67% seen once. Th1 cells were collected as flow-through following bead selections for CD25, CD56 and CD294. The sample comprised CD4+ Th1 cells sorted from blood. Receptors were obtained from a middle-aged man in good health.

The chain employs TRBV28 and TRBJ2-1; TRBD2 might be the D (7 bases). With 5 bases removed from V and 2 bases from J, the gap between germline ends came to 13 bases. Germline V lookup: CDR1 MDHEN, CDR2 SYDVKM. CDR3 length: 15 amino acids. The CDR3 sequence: CASSRGGQAYNEQFF. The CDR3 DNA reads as TGTGCCAGCAGTAGGGGGGGGCAGGCCTACAATGAGCAGTTCTTC.

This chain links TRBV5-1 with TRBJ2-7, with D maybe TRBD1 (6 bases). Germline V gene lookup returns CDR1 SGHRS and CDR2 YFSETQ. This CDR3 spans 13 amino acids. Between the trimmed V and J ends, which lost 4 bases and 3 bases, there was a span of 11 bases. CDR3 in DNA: TGCGCCAGCAGCCTTGGACAGTACTACGAGCAGTACTTC. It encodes CASSLGQYYEQYF.

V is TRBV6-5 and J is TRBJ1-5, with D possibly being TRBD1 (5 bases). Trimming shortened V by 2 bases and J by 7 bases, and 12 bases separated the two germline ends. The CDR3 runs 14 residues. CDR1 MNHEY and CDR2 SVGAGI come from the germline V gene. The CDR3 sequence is CASSYGAAHQPQHF. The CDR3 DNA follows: TGTGCCAGCAGTTACGGGGCAGCCCACCAGCCCCAGCATTTT.

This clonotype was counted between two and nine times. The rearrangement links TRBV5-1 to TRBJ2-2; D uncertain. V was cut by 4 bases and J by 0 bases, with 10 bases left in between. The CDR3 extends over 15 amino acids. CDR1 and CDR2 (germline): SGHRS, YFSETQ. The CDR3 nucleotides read TGCGCCAGCAGCCTGACAAACCCGAACACCGGGGAGCTGTTTTTT. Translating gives CASSLTNPNTGELFF.

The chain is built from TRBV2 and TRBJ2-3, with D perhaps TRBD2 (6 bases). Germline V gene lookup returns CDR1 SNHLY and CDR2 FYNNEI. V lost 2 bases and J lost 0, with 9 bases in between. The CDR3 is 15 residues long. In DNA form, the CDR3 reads TGTGCCAGCAGTGAACAAGGGACTAGCACAGATACGCAGTATTTT. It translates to CASSEQGTSTDTQYF.

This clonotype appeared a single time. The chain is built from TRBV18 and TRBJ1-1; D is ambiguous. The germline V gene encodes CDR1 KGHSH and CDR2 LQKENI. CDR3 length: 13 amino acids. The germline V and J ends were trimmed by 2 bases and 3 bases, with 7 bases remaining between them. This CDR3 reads CASSPNSYTEAFF. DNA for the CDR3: TGTGCCAGCTCACCAAACAGCTACACTGAAGCTTTCTTT.

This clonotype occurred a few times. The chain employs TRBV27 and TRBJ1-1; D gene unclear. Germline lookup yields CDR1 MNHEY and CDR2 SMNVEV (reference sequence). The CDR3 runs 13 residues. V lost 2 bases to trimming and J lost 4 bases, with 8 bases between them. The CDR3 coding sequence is TGTGCCAGCAGTTTAGAGGTTGGCACTGAAGCTTTCTTT. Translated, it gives CASSLEVGTEAFF.

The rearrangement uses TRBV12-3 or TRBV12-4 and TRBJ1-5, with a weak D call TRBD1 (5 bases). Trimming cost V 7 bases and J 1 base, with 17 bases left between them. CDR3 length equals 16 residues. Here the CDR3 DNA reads TGTGCCAGCACCCTGGCGGGGCGCGGGAGCAATCAGCCCCAGCATTTT. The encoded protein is CASTLAGRGSNQPQHF.

The DNA of the CDR3 is TGCGCCAGCAGCTTGTCGACTCCTACCTACGAGCAGTACTTC. Amino acids: CASSLSTPTYEQYF. The chain combines TRBV5-1 with TRBJ2-7; D is undetermined. CDR3 length: 14 amino acids. Germline loops: CDR1 SGHRS, CDR2 YFSETQ. Between the trimmed V and J ends, which lost 1 base and 2 bases, there was a span of 10 bases.

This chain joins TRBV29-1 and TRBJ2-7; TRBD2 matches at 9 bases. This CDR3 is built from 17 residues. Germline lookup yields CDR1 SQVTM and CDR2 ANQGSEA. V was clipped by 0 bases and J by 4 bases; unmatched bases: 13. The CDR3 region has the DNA TGCAGCGTTGAAGATCAGACTAGCGGACAGTCTGCATACGAGCAGTACTTC. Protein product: CSVEDQTSGQSAYEQYF.

CDR3 DNA: TGTGCCAGCAGTGAAAGCACAGATACGCAGTATTTT. Encoded protein: CASSESTDTQYF. The chain links TRBV2 to TRBJ2-3; D remains ambiguous. Between the trimmed V and J ends, which lost 2 bases and 0 bases, there was a span of 0 bases. The CDR3 contains 12 residues. Looked up from germline, CDR1 is SNHLY and CDR2 is FYNNEI.

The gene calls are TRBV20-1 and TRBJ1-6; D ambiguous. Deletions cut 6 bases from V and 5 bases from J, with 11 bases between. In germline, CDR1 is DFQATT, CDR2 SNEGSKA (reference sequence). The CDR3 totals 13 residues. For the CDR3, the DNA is TGCAGTGCCGACGGACTTAATAATTCACCCCTCCACTTT. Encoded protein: CSADGLNNSPLHF.

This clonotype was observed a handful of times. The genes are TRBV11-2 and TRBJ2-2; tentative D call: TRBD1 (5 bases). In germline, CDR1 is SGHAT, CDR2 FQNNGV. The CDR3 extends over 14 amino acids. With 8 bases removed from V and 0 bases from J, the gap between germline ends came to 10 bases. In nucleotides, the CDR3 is TGTGCCAGCGGCCGGACACCGAACACCGGGGAGCTGTTTTTT. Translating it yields CASGRTPNTGELFF.

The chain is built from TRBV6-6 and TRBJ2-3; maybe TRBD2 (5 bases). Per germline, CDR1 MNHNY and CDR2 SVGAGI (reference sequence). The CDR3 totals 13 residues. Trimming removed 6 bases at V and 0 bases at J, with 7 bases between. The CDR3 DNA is TGTGCCAGCAGGGGCGGGAGCACAGATACGCAGTATTTT. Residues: CASRGGSTDTQYF.

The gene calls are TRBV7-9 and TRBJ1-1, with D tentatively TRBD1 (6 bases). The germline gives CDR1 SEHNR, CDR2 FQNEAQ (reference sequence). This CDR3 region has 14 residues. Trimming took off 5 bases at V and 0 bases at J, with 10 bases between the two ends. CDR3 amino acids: CASSETGMNTEAFF. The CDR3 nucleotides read TGTGCCAGCAGCGAAACAGGGATGAACACTGAAGCTTTCTTT.

The CDR3 spells CASSKYSNQPQHF. Here the CDR3 DNA reads TGTGCCAGCAGCAAATATAGCAATCAGCCCCAGCATTTT. The rearrangement uses TRBV12-3 or TRBV12-4 and TRBJ1-5; D not resolved. Trimming stripped 6 bases from V and 0 bases from J, with 6 bases between. This CDR3 has 13 residues.

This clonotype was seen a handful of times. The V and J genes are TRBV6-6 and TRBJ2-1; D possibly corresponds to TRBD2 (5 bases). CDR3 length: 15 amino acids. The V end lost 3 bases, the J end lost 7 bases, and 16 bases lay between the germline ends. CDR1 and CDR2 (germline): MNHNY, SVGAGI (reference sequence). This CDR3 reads CASSYPRLGGNEQFF. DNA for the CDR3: TGTGCCAGCAGTTATCCCAGGCTAGGCGGGAATGAGCAGTTCTTC.

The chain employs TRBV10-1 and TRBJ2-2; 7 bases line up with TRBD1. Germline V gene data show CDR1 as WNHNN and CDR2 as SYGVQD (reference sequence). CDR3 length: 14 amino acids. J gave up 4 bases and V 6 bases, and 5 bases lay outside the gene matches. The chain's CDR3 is CASSRDSSTGELFF. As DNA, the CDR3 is TGCGCCAGCAGCCGGGACAGTTCCACCGGGGAGCTGTTTTTT.

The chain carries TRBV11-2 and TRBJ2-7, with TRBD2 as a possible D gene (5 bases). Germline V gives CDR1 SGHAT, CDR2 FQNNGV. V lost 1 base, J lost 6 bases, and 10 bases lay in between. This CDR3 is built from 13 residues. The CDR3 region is CASSLASRGEQYF. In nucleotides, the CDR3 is TGTGCCAGCAGCTTAGCGTCTCGGGGCGAGCAGTACTTC. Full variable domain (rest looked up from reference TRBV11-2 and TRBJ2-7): EAGVAQSPRYKIIEKRQSVAFWCNPISGHATLYWYQQILGQGPKLLIQFQNNGVVDDSQLPKDRFSAERLKGVDSTLKIQPAKLEDSAVYLCASSLASRGEQYFGPGTRLTVT.

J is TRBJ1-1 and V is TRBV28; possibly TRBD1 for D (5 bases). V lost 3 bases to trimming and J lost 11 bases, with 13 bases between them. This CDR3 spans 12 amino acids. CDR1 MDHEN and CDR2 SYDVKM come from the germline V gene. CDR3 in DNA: TGTGCCAGCAGTTTGGAGCCCAAGGGGGCTTTCTTT. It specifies CASSLEPKGAFF.

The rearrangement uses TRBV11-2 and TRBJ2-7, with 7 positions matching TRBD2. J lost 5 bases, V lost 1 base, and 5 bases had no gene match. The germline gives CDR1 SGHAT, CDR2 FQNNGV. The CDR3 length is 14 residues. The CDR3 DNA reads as TGTGCCAGCAGCTTAGTGGGCAGCGGGGACGAGCAGTACTTC. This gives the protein CASSLVGSGDEQYF.

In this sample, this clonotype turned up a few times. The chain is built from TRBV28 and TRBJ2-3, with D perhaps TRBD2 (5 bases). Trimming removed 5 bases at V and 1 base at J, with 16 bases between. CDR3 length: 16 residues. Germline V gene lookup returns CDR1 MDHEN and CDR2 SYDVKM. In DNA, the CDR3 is TGTGCCAGCAGTCAATCAAGGGAGCCTCGCACAGATACGCAGTATTTT. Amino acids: CASSQSREPRTDTQYF.

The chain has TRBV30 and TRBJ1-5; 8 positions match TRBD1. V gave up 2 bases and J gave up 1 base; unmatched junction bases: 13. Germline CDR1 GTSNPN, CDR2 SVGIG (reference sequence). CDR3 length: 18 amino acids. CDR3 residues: CAWSHRTGSSGSNQPQHF. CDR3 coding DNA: TGTGCCTGGAGTCACAGGACAGGGAGCAGTGGGAGCAATCAGCCCCAGCATTTT.

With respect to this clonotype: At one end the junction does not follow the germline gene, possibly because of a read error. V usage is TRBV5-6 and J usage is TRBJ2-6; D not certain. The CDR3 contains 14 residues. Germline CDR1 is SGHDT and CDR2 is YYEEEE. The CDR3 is CASSTDPDANVLTF. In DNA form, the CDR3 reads TGCGCCAGCAGCACTGATCCTGACGCCAACGTCCTGACTTTC.

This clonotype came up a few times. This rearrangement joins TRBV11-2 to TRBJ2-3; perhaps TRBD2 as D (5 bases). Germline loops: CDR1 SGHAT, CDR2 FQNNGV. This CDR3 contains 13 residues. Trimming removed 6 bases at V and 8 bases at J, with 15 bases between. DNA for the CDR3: TGTGCCAGCAGGTCAATGAGGACTGTTACGCAGTATTTT. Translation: CASRSMRTVTQYF.

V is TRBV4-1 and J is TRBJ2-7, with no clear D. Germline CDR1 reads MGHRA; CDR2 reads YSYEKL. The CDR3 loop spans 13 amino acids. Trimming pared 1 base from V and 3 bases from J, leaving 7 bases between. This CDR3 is CASSQGFFYEQYF. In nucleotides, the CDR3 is TGCGCCAGCAGCCAAGGTTTTTTCTACGAGCAGTACTTC.